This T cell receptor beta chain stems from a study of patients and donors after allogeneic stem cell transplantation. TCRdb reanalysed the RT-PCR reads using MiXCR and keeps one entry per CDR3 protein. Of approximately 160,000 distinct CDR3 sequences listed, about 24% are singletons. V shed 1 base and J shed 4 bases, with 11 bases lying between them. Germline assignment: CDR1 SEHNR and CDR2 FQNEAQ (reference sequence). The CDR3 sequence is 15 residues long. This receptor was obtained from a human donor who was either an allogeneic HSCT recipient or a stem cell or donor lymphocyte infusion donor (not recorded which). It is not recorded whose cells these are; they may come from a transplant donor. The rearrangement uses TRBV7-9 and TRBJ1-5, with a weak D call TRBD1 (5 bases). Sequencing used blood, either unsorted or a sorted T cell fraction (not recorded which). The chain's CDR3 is CASSLGSGENQPQHF. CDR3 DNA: TGTGCCAGCAGCTTAGGTTCGGGGGAAAATCAGCCCCAGCATTTT.